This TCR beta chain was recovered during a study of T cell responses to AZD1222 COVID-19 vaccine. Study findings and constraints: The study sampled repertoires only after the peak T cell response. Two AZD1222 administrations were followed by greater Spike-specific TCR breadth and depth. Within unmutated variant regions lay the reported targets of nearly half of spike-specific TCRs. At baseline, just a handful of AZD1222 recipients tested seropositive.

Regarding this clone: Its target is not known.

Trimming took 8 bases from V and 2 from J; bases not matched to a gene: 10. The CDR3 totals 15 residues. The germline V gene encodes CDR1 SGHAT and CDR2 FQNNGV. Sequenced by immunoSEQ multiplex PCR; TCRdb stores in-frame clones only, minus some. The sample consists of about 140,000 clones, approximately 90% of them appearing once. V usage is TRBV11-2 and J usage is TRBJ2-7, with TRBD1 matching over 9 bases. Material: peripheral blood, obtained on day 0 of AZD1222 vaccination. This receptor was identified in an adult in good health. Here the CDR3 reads CASRNTGQGPYEQYF. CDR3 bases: TGTGCCAGCCGAAATACAGGACAGGGGCCCTACGAGCAGTACTTC.